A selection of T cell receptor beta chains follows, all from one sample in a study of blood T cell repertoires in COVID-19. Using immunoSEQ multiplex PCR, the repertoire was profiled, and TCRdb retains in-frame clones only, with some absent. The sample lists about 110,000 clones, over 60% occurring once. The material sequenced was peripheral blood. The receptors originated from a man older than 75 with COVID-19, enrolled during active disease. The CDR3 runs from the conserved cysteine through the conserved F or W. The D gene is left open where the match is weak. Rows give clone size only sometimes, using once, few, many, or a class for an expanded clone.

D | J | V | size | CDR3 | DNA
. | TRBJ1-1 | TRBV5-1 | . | CASSPTGGGYGEAFF | TGCGCCAGCAGCCCCACGGGGGGTGGATACGGTGAAGCTTTCTTT
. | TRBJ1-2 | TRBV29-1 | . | CSVEIHLGYGYTF | TGCAGCGTGGAGATTCACCTCGGCTATGGCTACACCTTC
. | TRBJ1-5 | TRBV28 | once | CASSFSGSAQHF | TGTGCCAGCAGTTTTTCGGGTTCCGCCCAGCATTTT
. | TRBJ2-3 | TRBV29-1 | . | CSASGFTDTQYF | TGCAGCGCGTCGGGATTCACAGATACGCAGTATTTT
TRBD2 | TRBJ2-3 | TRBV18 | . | CASSLHSGLADMQYF | TGTGCCAGCTCACTACATTCGGGACTAGCAGATATGCAGTATTTT
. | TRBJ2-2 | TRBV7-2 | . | CASSLDRPSSLNTGELFF | TGTGCCAGCAGCTTAGACAGGCCTTCGTCCCTGAACACCGGGGAGCTGTTTTTT
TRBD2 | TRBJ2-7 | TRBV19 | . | CASDDRALAAEQYF | TGTGCCAGTGATGACAGAGCACTAGCGGCCGAGCAGTACTTC
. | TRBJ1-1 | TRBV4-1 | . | CASSQAVMNTEAFF | TGCGCCAGCAGCCAAGCGGTAATGAACACTGAAGCTTTCTTT
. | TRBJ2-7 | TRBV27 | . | CASSIRAWRRSRDEQYF | TGTGCCAGCAGTATCCGGGCTTGGCGGAGGTCCCGGGACGAGCAGTACTTC
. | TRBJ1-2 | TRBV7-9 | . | CASSLSGRGYTF | TGTGCCAGCAGCTTAAGTGGGAGGGGCTACACCTTC
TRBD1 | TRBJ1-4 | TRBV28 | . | CASTADRGRLKLFF | TGTGCCAGCACCGCGGACAGGGGGCGTTTGAAACTGTTTTTT
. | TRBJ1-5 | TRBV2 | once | CASLPDNSNQPQHF | TGTGCCAGCCTGCCGGACAATAGCAATCAGCCCCAGCATTTT
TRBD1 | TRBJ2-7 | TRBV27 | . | CASSLNRPGTGSAYEQYF | TGTGCCAGCAGTTTAAACAGACCTGGGACAGGGTCAGCCTACGAGCAGTACTTC
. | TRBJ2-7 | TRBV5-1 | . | CASSLGHGKNLQYF | TGCGCCAGCAGCTTGGGACACGGGAAAAATTTGCAGTACTTC
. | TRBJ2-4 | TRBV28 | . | CASSKTALAKNIQYF | TGTGCCAGCAGTAAGACAGCGTTAGCCAAAAACATTCAGTACTTC
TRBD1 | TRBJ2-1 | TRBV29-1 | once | CSTSGTASYNEQFF | TGCAGCACCTCCGGGACAGCCTCCTACAATGAGCAGTTCTTC
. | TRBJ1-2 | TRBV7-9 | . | CASSLDRGLDGYTF | TGTGCCAGCAGCTTAGATCGGGGGTTGGATGGCTACACCTTC
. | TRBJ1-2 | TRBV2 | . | CASSENPLRGYTF | TGTGCCAGCAGTGAAAACCCCTTGCGGGGCTACACCTTC
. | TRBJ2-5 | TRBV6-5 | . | CASLKTDQETQYF | TGTGCCAGCCTGAAGACAGATCAAGAGACCCAGTACTTC
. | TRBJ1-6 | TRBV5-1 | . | CASSPITGENSPLHF | TGCGCCAGCAGCCCAATTACCGGGGAAAATTCACCCCTCCACTTT
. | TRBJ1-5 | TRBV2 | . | CASSYSRNQPQHF | TGTGCCAGCAGCTACAGCCGCAATCAGCCCCAGCATTTT
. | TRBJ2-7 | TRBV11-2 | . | CASSLSQVPTYEQYF | TGTGCCAGCAGCTTATCACAGGTCCCTACTTACGAGCAGTACTTC
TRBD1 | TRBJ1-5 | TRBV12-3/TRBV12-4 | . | CASSDRDQPQHF | TGTGCCAGCAGCGACAGGGATCAGCCCCAGCATTTT
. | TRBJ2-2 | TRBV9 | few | CASSVGALLNTGELFF | TGTGCCAGCAGCGTAGGCGCTCTCCTGAACACCGGGGAGCTGTTTTTT
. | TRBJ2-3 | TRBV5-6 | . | CASSLRRATQYF | TGTGCCAGCAGCTTGCGGAGGGCAACGCAGTATTTT
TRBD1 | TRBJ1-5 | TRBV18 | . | CASRPTGAHNQPQHF | TGTGCCAGCCGACCTACAGGGGCTCACAATCAGCCCCAGCATTTT
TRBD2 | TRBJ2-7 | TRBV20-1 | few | CSASLASGPQDEQYF | TGCAGTGCTAGTTTGGCTAGCGGGCCCCAAGACGAGCAGTACTTC
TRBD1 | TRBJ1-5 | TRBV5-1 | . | CASSIDRDQPQHF | TGCGCCAGCAGCATCGACAGGGATCAGCCCCAGCATTTT
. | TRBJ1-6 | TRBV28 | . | CASIEGGGSYNSPLHF | TGTGCCAGCATCGAAGGGGGGGGGTCCTATAATTCACCCCTCCACTTT
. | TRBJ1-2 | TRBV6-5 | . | CASRDSGAVYGYTF | TGTGCCAGCAGAGATTCAGGGGCCGTATATGGCTACACCTTC
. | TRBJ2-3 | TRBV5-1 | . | CASSLEAAVAQDTQYF | TGCGCCAGCAGCTTGGAGGCAGCGGTTGCACAAGATACGCAGTATTTT
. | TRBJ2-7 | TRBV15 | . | CATSRVIAYEQYF | TGTGCCACCAGCAGAGTTATAGCCTACGAGCAGTACTTC
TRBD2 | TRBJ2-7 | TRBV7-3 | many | CASSLGPASGSYEQYF | TGTGCCAGCAGCTTAGGTCCGGCTAGCGGGAGCTACGAGCAGTACTTC
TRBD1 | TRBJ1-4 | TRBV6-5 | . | CASRLQGAGEKLFF | TGTGCCAGCAGACTACAGGGGGCCGGTGAAAAACTGTTTTTT
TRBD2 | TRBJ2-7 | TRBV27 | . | CASSTLSSGAYEQYF | TGTGCCAGCAGTACATTATCTAGCGGAGCTTACGAGCAGTACTTC
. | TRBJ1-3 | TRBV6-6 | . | CASSYREGASGNTIYF | TGTGCCAGCAGTTACAGGGAAGGGGCCTCTGGAAACACCATATATTTT
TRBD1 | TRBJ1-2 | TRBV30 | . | CAWTSGGTGHGYTF | TGTGCCTGGACATCGGGGGGGACAGGGCATGGCTACACCTTC
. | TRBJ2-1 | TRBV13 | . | CASSLAWESLNEQFF | TGTGCCAGCAGCTTAGCTTGGGAGTCCTTAAATGAGCAGTTCTTC